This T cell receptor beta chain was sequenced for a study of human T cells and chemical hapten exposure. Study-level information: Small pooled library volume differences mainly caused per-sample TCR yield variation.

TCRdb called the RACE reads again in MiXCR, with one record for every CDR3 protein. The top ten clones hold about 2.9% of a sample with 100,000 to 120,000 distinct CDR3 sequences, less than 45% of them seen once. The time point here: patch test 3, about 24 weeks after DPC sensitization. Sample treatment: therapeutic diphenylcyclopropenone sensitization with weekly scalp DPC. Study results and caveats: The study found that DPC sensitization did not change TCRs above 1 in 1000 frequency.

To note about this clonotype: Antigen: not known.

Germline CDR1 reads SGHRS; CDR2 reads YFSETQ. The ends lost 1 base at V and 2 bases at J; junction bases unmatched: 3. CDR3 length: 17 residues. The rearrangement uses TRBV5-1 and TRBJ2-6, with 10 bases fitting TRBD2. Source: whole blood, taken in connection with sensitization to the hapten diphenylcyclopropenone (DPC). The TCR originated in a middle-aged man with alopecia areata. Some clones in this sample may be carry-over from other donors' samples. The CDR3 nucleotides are TGCGCCAGCAGCTTGAACCTAGCGGGAGCTGGGGCCAACGTCCTGACTTTC. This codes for CASSLNLAGAGANVLTF. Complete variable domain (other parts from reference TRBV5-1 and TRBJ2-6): KAGVTQTPRYLIKTRGQQVTLSCSPISGHRSVSWYQQTPGQGLQFLFEYFSETQRNKGNFPGRFSGRQFSNSRSEMNVSTLELGDSALYLCASSLNLAGAGANVLTFGAGSRLTVL.